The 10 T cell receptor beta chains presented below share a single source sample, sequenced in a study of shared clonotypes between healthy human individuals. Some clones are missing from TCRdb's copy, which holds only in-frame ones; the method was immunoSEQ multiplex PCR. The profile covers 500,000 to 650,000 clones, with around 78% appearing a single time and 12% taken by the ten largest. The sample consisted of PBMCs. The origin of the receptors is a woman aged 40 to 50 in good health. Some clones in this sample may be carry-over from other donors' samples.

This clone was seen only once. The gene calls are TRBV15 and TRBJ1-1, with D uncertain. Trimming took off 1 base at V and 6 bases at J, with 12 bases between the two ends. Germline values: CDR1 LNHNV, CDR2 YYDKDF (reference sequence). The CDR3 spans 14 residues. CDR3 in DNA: TGTGCCACCAGCAGAGGCGCGCCGGAGGCTGAAGCTTTCTTT. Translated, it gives CATSRGAPEAEAFF.

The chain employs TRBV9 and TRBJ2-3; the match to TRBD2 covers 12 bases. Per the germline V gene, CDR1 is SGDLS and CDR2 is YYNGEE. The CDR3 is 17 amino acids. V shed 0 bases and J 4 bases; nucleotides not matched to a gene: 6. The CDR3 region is CASSVVGLAGPADTQYF. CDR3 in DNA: TGTGCCAGCAGCGTAGTGGGACTAGCGGGTCCGGCAGATACGCAGTATTTT.

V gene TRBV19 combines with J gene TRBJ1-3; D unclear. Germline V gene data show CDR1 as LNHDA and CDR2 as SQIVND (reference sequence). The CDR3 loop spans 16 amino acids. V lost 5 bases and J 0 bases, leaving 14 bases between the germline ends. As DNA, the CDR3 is TGTGCCAGTAGTCCCCCGGACGGGAACTCTGGAAACACCATATATTTT. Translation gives CASSPPDGNSGNTIYF.

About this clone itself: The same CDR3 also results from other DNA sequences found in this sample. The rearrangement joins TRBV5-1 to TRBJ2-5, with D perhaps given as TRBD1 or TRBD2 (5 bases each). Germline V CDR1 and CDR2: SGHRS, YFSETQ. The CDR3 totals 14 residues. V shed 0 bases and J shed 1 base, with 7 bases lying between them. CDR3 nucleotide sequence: TGCGCCAGCAGCTTGGCCGGGACCCAAGAGACCCAGTACTTC. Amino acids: CASSLAGTQETQYF.

The CDR3 loop is CASSYRGAGGEKLFF. CDR3 nucleotides: TGTGCCAGCAGTTACAGGGGTGCAGGGGGCGAAAAACTGTTTTTT. J is TRBJ1-4 and V is TRBV11-2; 8 nucleotides line up with TRBD1. This CDR3 region has 15 residues. CDR1 SGHAT and CDR2 FQNNGV come from the germline V gene. V gave up 6 bases and J gave up 8 bases; unmatched junction bases: 11.

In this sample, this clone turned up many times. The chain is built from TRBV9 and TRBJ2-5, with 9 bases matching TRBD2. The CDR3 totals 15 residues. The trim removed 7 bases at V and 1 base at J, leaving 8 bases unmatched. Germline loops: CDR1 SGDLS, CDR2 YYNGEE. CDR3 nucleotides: TGTGCCAGCTGTACCGGACTAGCGCCCCAAGAGACCCAGTACTTC. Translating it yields CASCTGLAPQETQYF.

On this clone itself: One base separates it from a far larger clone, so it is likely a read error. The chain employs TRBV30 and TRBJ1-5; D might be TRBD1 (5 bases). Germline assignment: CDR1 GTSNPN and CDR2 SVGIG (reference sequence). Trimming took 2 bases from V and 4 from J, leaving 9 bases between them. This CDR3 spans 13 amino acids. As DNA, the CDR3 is TGTGCCTGGAGTCTCGGGGCAAATCAGCCCCAGCATTTT. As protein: CAWSLGANQPQHF.

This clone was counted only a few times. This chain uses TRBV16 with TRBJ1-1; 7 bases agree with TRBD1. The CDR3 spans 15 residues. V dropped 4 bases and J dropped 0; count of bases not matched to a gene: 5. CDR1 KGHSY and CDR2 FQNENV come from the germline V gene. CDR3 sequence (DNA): TGTGCCAGCAGCCGACACAGGGGTGTGAACACTGAAGCTTTCTTT. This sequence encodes CASSRHRGVNTEAFF.

The CDR3 coding sequence is TGTGCCTGGGGGATGATAGAGCAGTTCTTC. Protein product: CAWGMIEQFF. The chain combines TRBV30 with TRBJ2-1, with D uncertain. This CDR3 has 10 residues. Germline V gene sequence: CDR1 GTSNPN, CDR2 SVGIG (reference sequence). The germline V and J ends were trimmed by 5 bases and 10 bases, with 9 bases remaining between them.

CDR3 amino acids: CASSFGDSTYNEQFF. CDR3 nucleotide sequence: TGTGCCAGCAGCTTCGGGGACAGCACCTACAATGAGCAGTTCTTC. The chain uses TRBV5-4 and TRBJ2-1, with 7 bases aligning to TRBD1. Germline-derived CDR1 and CDR2 are SGHNT and YYREEE (reference sequence). The CDR3 sequence is 15 residues long. With V trimmed by 2 bases and J by 2 bases, 4 bases remained unmatched.